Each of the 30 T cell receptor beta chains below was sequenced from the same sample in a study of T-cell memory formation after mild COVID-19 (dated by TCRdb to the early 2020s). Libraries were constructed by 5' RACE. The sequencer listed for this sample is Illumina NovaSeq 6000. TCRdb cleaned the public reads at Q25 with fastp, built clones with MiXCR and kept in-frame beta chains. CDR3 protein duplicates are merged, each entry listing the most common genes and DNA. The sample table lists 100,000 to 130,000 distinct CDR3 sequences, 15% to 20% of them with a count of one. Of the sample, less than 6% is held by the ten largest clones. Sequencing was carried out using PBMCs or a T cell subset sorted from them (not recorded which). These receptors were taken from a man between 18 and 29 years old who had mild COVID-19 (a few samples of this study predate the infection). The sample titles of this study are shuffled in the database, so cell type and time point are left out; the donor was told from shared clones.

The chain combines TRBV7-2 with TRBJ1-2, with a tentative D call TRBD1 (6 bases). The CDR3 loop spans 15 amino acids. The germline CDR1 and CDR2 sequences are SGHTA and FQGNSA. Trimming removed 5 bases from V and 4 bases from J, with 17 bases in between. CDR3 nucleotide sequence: TGTGCCAGCAGCAGAGCCGGGACAACGTTCTATGGCTACACCTTC. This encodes CASSRAGTTFYGYTF.

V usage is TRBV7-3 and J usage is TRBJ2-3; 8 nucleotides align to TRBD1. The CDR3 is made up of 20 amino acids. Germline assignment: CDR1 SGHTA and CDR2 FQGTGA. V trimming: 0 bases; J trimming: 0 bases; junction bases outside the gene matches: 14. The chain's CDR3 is CASSLTFQGARGVSTDTQYF. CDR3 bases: TGTGCCAGCAGCTTAACGTTCCAGGGGGCTCGAGGGGTTAGCACAGATACGCAGTATTTT.

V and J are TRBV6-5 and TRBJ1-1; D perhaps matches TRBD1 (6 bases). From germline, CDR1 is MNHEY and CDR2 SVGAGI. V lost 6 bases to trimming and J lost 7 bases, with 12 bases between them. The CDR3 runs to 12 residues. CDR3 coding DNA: TGTGCCAGCAGACAATTACAGGGTGAAGCTTTCTTT. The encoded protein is CASRQLQGEAFF.

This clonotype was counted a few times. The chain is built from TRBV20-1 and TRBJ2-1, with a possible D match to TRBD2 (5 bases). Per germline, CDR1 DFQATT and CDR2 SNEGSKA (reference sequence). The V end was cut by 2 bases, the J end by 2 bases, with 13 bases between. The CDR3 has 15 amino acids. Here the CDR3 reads CSARRTPSPYNEQFF. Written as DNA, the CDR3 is TGCAGTGCTAGACGGACTCCATCCCCCTACAATGAGCAGTTCTTC.

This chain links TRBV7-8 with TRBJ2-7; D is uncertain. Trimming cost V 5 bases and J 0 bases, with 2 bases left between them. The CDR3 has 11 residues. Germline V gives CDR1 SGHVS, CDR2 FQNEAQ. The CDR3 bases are TGTGCCAGCAGCGCCTCCTACGAGCAGTACGTC. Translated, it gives CASSASYEQYV.

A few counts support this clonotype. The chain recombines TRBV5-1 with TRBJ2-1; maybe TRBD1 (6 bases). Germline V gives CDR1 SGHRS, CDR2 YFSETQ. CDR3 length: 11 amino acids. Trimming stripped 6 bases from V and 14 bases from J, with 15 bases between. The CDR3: CASNPQGAEFF. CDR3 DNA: TGCGCCAGCAACCCACAGGGCGCGGAGTTCTTC.

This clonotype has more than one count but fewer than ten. Here the CDR3 DNA reads TGTGCCAGCAGCATGGCCTTTTCCGGGGCCAACGTCCTGACTTTC. It is translated as CASSMAFSGANVLTF. The genes are TRBV11-2 and TRBJ2-6; D is uncertain. The CDR3 is 15 amino acids. V was shortened by 5 bases and J by 4 bases, with 12 bases between the two germline ends. Germline V lookup: CDR1 SGHAT, CDR2 FQNNGV.

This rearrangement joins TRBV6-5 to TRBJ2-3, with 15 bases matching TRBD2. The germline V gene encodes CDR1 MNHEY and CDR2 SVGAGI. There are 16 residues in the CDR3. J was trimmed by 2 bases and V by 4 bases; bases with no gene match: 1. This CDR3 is CASSWTSGGATDTQYF. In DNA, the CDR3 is TGTGCCAGCAGTTGGACTAGCGGGGGGGCCACAGATACGCAGTATTTT.

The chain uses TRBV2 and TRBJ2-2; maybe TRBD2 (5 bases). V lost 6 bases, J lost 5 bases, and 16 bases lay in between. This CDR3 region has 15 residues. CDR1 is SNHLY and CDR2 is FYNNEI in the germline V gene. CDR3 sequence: CASRYRDILTGELFF. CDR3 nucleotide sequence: TGTGCCAGCAGATACCGGGATATTCTTACCGGGGAGCTGTTTTTT. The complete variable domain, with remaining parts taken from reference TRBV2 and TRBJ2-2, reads EPEVTQTPSHQVTQMGQEVILRCVPISNHLYFYWYRQILGQKVEFLVSFYNNEISEKSEIFDDQFSVERPDGSNFTLKIRSTKLEDSAMYFCASRYRDILTGELFFGEGSRLTVL.

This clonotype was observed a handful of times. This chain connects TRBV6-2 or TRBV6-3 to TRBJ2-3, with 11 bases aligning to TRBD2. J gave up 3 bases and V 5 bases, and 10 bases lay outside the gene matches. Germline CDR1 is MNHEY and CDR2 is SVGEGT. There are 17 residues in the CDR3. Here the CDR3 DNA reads TGTGCCAGCAGTGCGCGGCATAGCGGGGGGGCAACAGATACGCAGTATTTT. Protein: CASSARHSGGATDTQYF.

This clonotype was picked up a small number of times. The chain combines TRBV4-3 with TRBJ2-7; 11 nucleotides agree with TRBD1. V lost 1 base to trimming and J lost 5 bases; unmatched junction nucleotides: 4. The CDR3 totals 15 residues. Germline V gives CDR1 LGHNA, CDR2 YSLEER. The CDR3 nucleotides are TGCGCCAGCAGCCAAGCGGGACAGGGGGGCCACGAGCAGTACTTC. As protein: CASSQAGQGGHEQYF.

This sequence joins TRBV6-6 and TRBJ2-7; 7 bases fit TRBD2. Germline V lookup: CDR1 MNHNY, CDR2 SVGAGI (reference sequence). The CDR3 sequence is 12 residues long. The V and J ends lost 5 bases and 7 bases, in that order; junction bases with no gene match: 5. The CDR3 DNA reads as TGTGCCAGCAGTCCGGGACTAAGAGAGCAGTACGTC. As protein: CASSPGLREQYV.

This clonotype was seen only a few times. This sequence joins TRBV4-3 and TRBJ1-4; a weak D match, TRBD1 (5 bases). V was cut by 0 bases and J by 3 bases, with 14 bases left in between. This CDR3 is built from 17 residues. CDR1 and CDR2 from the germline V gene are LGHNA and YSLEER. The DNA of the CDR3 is TGCGCCAGCAGCCAAGAGGCTAGCCGACAGTCTAATGAAAAACTGTTTTTT. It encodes CASSQEASRQSNEKLFF.

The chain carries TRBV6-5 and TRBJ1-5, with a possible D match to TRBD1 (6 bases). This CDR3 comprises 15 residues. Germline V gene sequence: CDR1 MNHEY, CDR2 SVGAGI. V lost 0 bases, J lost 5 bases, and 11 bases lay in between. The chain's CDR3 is CASSYSRSGDQPQHF. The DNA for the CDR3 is TGTGCCAGCAGTTACTCGAGGTCAGGGGATCAGCCCCAGCATTTT.

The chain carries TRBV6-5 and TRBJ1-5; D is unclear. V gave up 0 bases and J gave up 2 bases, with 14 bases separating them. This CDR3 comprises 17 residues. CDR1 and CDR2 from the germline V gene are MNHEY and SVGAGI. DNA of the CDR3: TGTGCCAGCAGTTACTCGAACGGACTTCAGGGCAATCAGCCCCAGCATTTT. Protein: CASSYSNGLQGNQPQHF.

The CDR3 sequence is CSAEDRKGAGELFF. The CDR3 nucleotides are TGCAGTGCTGAGGACAGGAAAGGGGCCGGGGAGCTGTTTTTT. The chain employs TRBV20-1 and TRBJ2-2; 7 bases match TRBD1. The germline V gene has CDR1 DFQATT and CDR2 SNEGSKA (reference sequence). V was pared by 5 bases and J by 6 bases, with 9 bases of the junction left unmatched. This CDR3 has 14 amino acids.

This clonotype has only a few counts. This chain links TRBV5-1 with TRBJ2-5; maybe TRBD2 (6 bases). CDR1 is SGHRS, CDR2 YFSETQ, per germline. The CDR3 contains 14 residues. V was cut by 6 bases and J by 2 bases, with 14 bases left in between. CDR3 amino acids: CASKEGTQQETQYF. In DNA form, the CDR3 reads TGCGCCAGCAAGGAGGGGACTCAACAAGAGACCCAGTACTTC.

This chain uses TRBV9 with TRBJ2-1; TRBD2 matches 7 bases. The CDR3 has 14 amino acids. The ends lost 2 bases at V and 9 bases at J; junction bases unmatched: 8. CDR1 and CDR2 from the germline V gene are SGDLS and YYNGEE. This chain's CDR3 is CASSVAAGIGEQFF. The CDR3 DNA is TGTGCCAGCAGCGTGGCAGCGGGGATCGGTGAGCAGTTCTTC. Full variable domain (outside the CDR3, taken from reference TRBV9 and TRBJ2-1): DSGVTQTPKHLITATGQRVTLRCSPRSGDLSVYWYQQSLDQGLQFLIQYYNGEERAKGNILERFSAQQFPDLHSELNLSSLELGDSALYFCASSVAAGIGEQFFGPGTRLTVL.

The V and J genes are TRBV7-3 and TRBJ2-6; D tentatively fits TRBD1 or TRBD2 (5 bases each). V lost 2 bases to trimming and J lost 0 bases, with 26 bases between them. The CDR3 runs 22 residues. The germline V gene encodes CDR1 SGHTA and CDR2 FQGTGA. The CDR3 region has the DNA TGTGCCAGCAGCTTAGTGTACGATCACGTGGGACCGAACTTCTCTGGGGCCAACGTCCTGACTTTC. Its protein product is CASSLVYDHVGPNFSGANVLTF.

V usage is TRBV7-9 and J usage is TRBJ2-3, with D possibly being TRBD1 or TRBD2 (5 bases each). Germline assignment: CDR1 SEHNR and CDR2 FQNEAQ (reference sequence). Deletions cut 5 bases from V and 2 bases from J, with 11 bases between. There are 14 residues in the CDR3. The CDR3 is CASSRRDPTDTQYF. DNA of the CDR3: TGTGCCAGCAGCCGCCGGGACCCCACAGATACGCAGTATTTT.

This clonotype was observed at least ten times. As DNA, the CDR3 is TGTGCCAGCAGCCCCCGGGGGACAGTCACCTACGAGCAGTACTTC. Protein: CASSPRGTVTYEQYF. The J gene is TRBJ2-7, the V gene TRBV7-2; perhaps TRBD1 as D (7 bases). This CDR3 is 15 amino acids long. Germline-derived CDR1 and CDR2 are SGHTA and FQGNSA. V was clipped by 5 bases and J by 2 bases, with 16 bases between them.

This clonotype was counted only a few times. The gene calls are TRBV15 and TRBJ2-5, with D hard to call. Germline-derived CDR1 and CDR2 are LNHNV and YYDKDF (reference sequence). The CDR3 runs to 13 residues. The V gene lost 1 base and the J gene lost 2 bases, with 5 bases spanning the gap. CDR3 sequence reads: CATSRGGQETQYF. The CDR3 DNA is TGTGCCACCAGCAGAGGAGGTCAAGAGACCCAGTACTTC. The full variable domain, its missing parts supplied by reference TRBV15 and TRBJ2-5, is DAMVIQNPRYQVTQFGKPVTLSCSQTLNHNVMYWYQQKSSQAPKLLFHYYDKDFNNEADTPDNFQSRRPNTSFCFLDIRSPGLGDTAMYLCATSRGGQETQYFGPGTRLLVL.

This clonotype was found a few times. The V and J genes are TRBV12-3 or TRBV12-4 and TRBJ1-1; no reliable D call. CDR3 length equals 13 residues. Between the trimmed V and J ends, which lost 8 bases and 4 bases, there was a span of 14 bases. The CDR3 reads CASGFQRTTEAFF. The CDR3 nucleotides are TGTGCCAGCGGATTTCAGAGAACCACTGAAGCTTTCTTT.

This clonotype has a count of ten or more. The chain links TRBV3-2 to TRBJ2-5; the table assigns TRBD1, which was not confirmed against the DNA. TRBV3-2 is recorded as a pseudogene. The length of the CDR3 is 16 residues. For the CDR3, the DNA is TGTGCCAGCAGCCAAGCTAGGGACAGGGTAAAAGAGACCCAGTACTTC. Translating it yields CASSQARDRVKETQYF.

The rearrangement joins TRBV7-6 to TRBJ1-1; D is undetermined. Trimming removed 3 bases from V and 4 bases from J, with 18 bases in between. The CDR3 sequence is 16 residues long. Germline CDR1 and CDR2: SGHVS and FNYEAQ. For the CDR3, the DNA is TGTGCCAGCAGCTTTACGGACCCCGAGGGAGGCACTGAAGCTTTCTTT. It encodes CASSFTDPEGGTEAFF. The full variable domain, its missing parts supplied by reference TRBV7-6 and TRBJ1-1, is GAGVSQSPRYKVTKRGQDVALRCDPISGHVSLYWYRQALGQGPEFLTYFNYEAQQDKSGLPNDRFSAERPEGSISTLTIQRTEQRDSAMYRCASSFTDPEGGTEAFFGQGTRLTVV.

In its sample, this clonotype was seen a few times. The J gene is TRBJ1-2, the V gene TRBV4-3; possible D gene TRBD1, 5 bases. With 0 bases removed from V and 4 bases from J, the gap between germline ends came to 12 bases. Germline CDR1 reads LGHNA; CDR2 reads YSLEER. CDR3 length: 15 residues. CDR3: CASSQDGQGSYGYTF. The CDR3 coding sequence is TGCGCCAGCAGCCAAGATGGCCAGGGCAGCTATGGCTACACCTTC.

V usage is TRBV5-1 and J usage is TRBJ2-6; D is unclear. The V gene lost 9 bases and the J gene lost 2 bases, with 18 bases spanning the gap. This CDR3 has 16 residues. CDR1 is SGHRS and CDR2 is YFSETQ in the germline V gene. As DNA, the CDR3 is TGCGCCACCCCCCGCGAAGGCTCAACTGGGGCCAACGTCCTGACTTTC. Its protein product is CATPREGSTGANVLTF.

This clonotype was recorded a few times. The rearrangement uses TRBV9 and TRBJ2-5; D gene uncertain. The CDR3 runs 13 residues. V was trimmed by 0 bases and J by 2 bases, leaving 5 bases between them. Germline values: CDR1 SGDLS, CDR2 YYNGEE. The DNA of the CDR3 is TGTGCCAGCAGCGTAGAAAAACAAGAGACCCAGTACTTC. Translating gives CASSVEKQETQYF.

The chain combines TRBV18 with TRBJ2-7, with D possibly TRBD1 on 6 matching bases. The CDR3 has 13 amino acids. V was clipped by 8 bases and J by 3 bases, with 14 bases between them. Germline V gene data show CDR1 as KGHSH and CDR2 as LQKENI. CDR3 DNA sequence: TGTGCCAGCACGGACAGAGCCGTCTACGAGCAGTACTTC. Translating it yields CASTDRAVYEQYF.

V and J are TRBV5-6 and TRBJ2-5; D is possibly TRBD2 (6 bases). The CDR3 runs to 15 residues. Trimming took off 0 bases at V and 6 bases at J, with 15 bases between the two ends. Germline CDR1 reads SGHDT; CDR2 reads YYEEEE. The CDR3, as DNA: TGTGCCAGCAGCTTGGACGGGGGTTTAAGGAAGACCCAGTACTTC. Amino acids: CASSLDGGLRKTQYF.